Following are 9 T cell receptor beta chains from one sample sequenced in a study of molecular identifiers for immune sequencing clone quantification. One entry per CDR3 protein, called by TCRdb with MiXCR from the PCR reads. Of about 630,000 distinct CDR3 sequences listed, about 25% are singletons. Sequenced material: naive CD8+ T cells from blood, with Jurkat cell RNA spiked in. Subset described: FACS-sorted CD8+CD4-CCR7+CD45RA+ naive T cells. The receptors come from a human donor in good health. Some libraries in this study had Jurkat cell RNA spiked in.

This clonotype was seen more than once but under ten times. The chain is built from TRBV14 and TRBJ1-4, with a possible D match to TRBD1 (6 bases). V was shortened by 4 bases and J by 0 bases, with 18 bases between the two germline ends. This CDR3 region has 18 residues. CDR1 and CDR2 (germline): SGHDN, FVKESK. This chain's CDR3 is CASSLGDKYDATNEKLFF. The CDR3 bases are TGTGCCAGCAGCCTGGGGGACAAGTACGACGCAACTAATGAAAAACTGTTTTTT.

With regard to this clonotype: An end of the junction does not agree with germline; a read error may underlie this. This chain joins TRBV19 and TRBJ2-7; D may be TRBD2 (5 bases). CDR1 is LNHDA, CDR2 SQIVND, per germline (reference sequence). The CDR3 totals 13 residues. The CDR3 reads CASSLAPANEQHF. CDR3 coding DNA: TGTGCCAGTAGTCTAGCCCCCGCTAACGAGCAGCACTTC.

The genes are TRBV7-9 and TRBJ2-1, with D perhaps TRBD2 (5 bases). With 0 bases removed from V and 3 bases from J, the gap between germline ends came to 9 bases. The CDR3 has 15 amino acids. From germline, CDR1 is SEHNR and CDR2 FQNEAQ (reference sequence). The CDR3 loop reads CASSLAGVYYNEQFF. The CDR3 region has the DNA TGTGCCAGCAGCTTAGCGGGAGTATACTACAATGAGCAGTTCTTC.

The genes are TRBV2 and TRBJ2-7; 7 bases fit TRBD1. In germline, CDR1 is SNHLY, CDR2 FYNNEI. Trimming at V came to 4 bases and at J to 6 bases, leaving 6 bases not matched to a gene. The CDR3 sequence is 13 residues long. This chain's CDR3 is CASSGTGLPEQYF. DNA for the CDR3: TGTGCCAGCAGTGGGACAGGTCTGCCCGAGCAGTACTTC.

Concerning this clonotype: A clone one base away is much larger, so this may be a read error. The rearrangement joins TRBV7-9 to TRBJ2-7; possibly TRBD1 for D (5 bases). The CDR3 is 15 amino acids. Trimming took off 10 bases at V and 6 bases at J, with 25 bases between the two ends. The V gene's germline CDR1 is SEHNR and CDR2 FQNEAQ (reference sequence). CDR3 sequence: CAITPLGLGPCEQYF. CDR3 nucleotides: TGTGCCATCACCCCATTGGGGCTCGGGCCCTGCGAGCAGTACTTC.

The chain combines TRBV19 with TRBJ1-4, with unresolved D. The V end was cut by 4 bases, the J end by 2 bases, with 14 bases between. CDR1 and CDR2 (germline): LNHDA, SQIVND (reference sequence). The CDR3 runs 16 residues. The CDR3 nucleotides read TGTGCCAGTAGTACCGGCCGCGGTGGGACTAATGAAAAACTGTTTTTT. Its translation: CASSTGRGGTNEKLFF. Together with reference TRBV19 and TRBJ1-4, the CDR3 gives the full variable domain: DGGITQSPKYLFRKEGQNVTLSCEQNLNHDAMYWYRQDPGQGLRLIYYSQIVNDFQKGDIAEGYSVSREKKESFPLTVTSAQKNPTAFYLCASSTGRGGTNEKLFFGSGTQLSVL.

This clonotype was seen repeatedly, ten times or more. The chain is built from TRBV6-2 or TRBV6-3 and TRBJ1-1, with a weak D call TRBD1 (6 bases). The CDR3 has 13 residues. CDR1 is MNHEY, CDR2 SVGEGT, per germline. Trimming left V 6 bases short and J 7 bases short, with 15 bases between. The CDR3 region is CASRETGDLEAFF. The CDR3 bases are TGTGCCAGCAGGGAGACAGGAGACCTTGAAGCTTTCTTT.

The chain employs TRBV7-9 and TRBJ1-5; 8 bases map to TRBD1. CDR3 length: 17 residues. CDR1 is SEHNR, CDR2 FQNEAQ, per germline (reference sequence). V shed 4 bases and J 0 bases; nucleotides not matched to a gene: 8. As DNA, the CDR3 is TGTGCCAGCAGCTCCGGGACAGGAGTTAATAGCAATCAGCCCCAGCATTTT. It codes for CASSSGTGVNSNQPQHF.

This clonotype appeared a few times. The rearrangement links TRBV6-6 to TRBJ1-3, with 8 bases fitting TRBD1. Germline V gives CDR1 MNHNY, CDR2 SVGAGI (reference sequence). The trim removed 0 bases at V and 3 bases at J, leaving 10 bases unmatched. CDR3 length: 18 amino acids. CDR3 nucleotides: TGTGCCAGCAGTTACTCCGTTCGTTCAGGGGGCTTTGGAAACACCATATATTTT. As protein: CASSYSVRSGGFGNTIYF.